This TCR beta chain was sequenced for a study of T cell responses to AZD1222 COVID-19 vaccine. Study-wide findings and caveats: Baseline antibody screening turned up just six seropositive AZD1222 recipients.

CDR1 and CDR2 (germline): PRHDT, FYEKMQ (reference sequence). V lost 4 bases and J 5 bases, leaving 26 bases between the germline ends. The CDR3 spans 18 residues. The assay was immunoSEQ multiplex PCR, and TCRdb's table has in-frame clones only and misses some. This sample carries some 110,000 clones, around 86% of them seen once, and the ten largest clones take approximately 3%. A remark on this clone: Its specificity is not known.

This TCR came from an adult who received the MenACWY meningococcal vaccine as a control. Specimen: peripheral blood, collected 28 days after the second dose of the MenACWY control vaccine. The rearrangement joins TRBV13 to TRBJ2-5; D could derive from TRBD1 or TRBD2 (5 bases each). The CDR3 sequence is CASSCYRRGRRDCETQYF. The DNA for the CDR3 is TGTGCCAGCAGCTGCTACCGCCGGGGACGGCGAGACTGTGAGACCCAGTACTTC.